These 24 T cell receptor beta chains originate from one sample sequenced in a study of long-term antiretroviral therapy in people with HIV. Researchers report immunoSEQ v3.0 was run at survey level. The assay was immunoSEQ multiplex PCR, and TCRdb's table has in-frame clones only and misses some. This repertoire shows 27,000 or so clones, approximately 78% found once; its top ten account for approximately 15%. Sequencing used unsorted PBMCs, obtained 2.9 years after starting antiretroviral therapy. Receptor source: a man between 45 and 60 years old with HIV.

The chain links TRBV5-4 to TRBJ2-2; D unresolved. The ends were cut back, 1 base at V and 0 bases at J, with 10 bases in the middle. The CDR3 length is 16 residues. Germline CDR1 is SGHNT and CDR2 is YYREEE (reference sequence). The CDR3 loop is CASSLSGLANTGELFF. CDR3 bases: TGTGCCAGCAGCTTGTCTGGGCTAGCGAACACCGGGGAGCTGTTTTTT.

CDR3 residues: CASSFSGGPIEQYF. The CDR3 DNA reads TGTGCCAGCAGTTTCTCGGGGGGTCCCATCGAGCAGTACTTC. V is TRBV5-5 and J is TRBJ2-7; the match to TRBD2 covers 7 bases. This CDR3 region has 14 residues. The junction had 11 bases not matched to a gene; V was cut back by 5 bases and J by 6 bases. Germline V CDR1 and CDR2: SGHKS, YYEKEE (reference sequence).

In DNA form, the CDR3 reads TGTGCCAGCAGCTTAGGGGGGACGGGTGAAGCTTTCTTT. The encoded protein is CASSLGGTGEAFF. This sequence joins TRBV7-3 and TRBJ1-1; D is possibly TRBD1 (5 bases). Trimming shortened V by 2 bases and J by 7 bases, and 11 bases separated the two germline ends. The CDR3 has 13 amino acids. Germline V gene lookup returns CDR1 SGHTA and CDR2 FQGTGA.

In this sample, this clone turned up once. This rearrangement joins TRBV19 to TRBJ2-3; 10 bases align to TRBD2. The ends lost 5 bases at V and 4 bases at J; junction bases unmatched: 6. The germline V gene has CDR1 LNHDA and CDR2 SQIVND (reference sequence). CDR3 size: 15 residues. The CDR3 region is CASSGSGGVADTQYF. The CDR3 DNA follows: TGTGCCAGTAGTGGCAGCGGGGGGGTGGCAGATACGCAGTATTTT.

The V and J genes are TRBV14 and TRBJ1-6; D gene unclear. This CDR3 spans 13 amino acids. Per the germline V gene, CDR1 is SGHDN and CDR2 is FVKESK. The ends were cut back, 4 bases at V and 11 bases at J, with 12 bases in the middle. Here the CDR3 DNA reads TGTGCCAGCAGCCTCCTCGGGTGGGCACCCCTCCACTTT. Translation gives CASSLLGWAPLHF. The whole variable domain, remainder taken from reference TRBV14 and TRBJ1-6, is EAGVTQFPSHSVIEKGQTVTLRCDPISGHDNLYWYRRVMGKEIKFLLHFVKESKQDESGMPNNRFLAERTGGTYSTLKVQPAELEDSGVYFCASSLLGWAPLHFGNGTRLTVT.

The chain uses TRBV28 and TRBJ2-2; no reliable D call. Trimming pared 6 bases from V and 1 base from J, leaving 3 bases between. The germline CDR1 and CDR2 sequences are MDHEN and SYDVKM. The CDR3 is 12 residues long. CDR3 nucleotides: TGTGCCAGCAGGCGGAACACCGGGGAGCTGTTTTTT. Protein sequence: CASRRNTGELFF.

This chain links TRBV4-2 with TRBJ2-7, with 7 nucleotides matching TRBD1. Germline trimming cut 1 base from V and 3 bases from J; bases unmatched to any gene: 6. CDR3 length: 15 residues. The germline V gene encodes CDR1 LGHNA and CDR2 YNFKEQ. The CDR3 region has the DNA TGTGCCAGCAGCCAAGGACAGGGATCCCTCTACGAGCAGTACTTC. This gives the protein CASSQGQGSLYEQYF.

The genes are TRBV7-9 and TRBJ2-7, with 13 bases identical to TRBD2. J lost 1 base, V lost 4 bases, and 4 bases had no gene match. Per the germline V gene, CDR1 is SEHNR and CDR2 is FQNEAQ (reference sequence). The CDR3 extends over 16 amino acids. The CDR3 loop reads CASSSMTSGGSYEQYF. The CDR3 DNA reads as TGTGCCAGCAGCTCCATGACTAGCGGGGGGTCCTACGAGCAGTACTTC.

The chain links TRBV5-1 to TRBJ1-1; no definite D call. CDR3 length: 14 amino acids. V dropped 6 bases and J dropped 0 bases, with 12 bases sitting between them. Germline CDR1 SGHRS, CDR2 YFSETQ. In DNA, the CDR3 is TGCGCCAGCAAGCCGGTCGTAATGAACACTGAAGCTTTCTTT. It is translated as CASKPVVMNTEAFF.

Written as DNA, the CDR3 is TGTGCCAGCAGCTTTCTAGGGAATGAGCAGTTCTTC. It specifies CASSFLGNEQFF. J is TRBJ2-1 and V is TRBV7-9, with D hard to call. Between the trimmed V and J ends, which lost 3 bases and 7 bases, there was a span of 7 bases. CDR1 and CDR2 from the germline V gene are SEHNR and FQNEAQ (reference sequence). The CDR3 sequence is 12 residues long.

This clone was detected a few times. The gene calls are TRBV30 and TRBJ2-3; TRBD2 matches 8 bases. J lost 2 bases, V lost 2 bases, and 3 bases had no gene match. CDR3 length: 14 residues. Germline values: CDR1 GTSNPN, CDR2 SVGIG (reference sequence). The CDR3 loop is CAWSLLADTDTQYF. CDR3 DNA sequence: TGTGCCTGGAGTTTACTAGCGGACACAGATACGCAGTATTTT.

This clone occurred a few times. V gene TRBV7-9 combines with J gene TRBJ2-7; tentatively, D is TRBD1 (6 bases). Deletions cut 8 bases from V and 2 bases from J, with 7 bases between. CDR3 length: 11 amino acids. Germline assignment: CDR1 SEHNR and CDR2 FQNEAQ (reference sequence). As DNA, the CDR3 is TGTGCCAGCGCAGGGGCCTACGAGCAGTACTTC. Residues: CASAGAYEQYF.

The rearrangement uses TRBV9 and TRBJ2-3; the D is unclear. V was pared by 2 bases and J by 3 bases, with 10 bases between. The CDR3 contains 14 residues. Germline V CDR1 and CDR2: SGDLS, YYNGEE. CDR3 coding DNA: TGTGCCAGCAGCGTGTTTTCGTCAACAGATACGCAGTATTTT. This encodes CASSVFSSTDTQYF.

The chain carries TRBV6-1 and TRBJ2-3; D is unclear. Trimming took off 3 bases at V and 0 bases at J, with 7 bases between the two ends. Per the germline V gene, CDR1 is MNHNS and CDR2 is SASEGT. CDR3 length: 14 amino acids. DNA of the CDR3: TGTGCCAGCAGTGATACTGCTAGCACAGATACGCAGTATTTT. Encoded protein: CASSDTASTDTQYF.

This clone was counted between two and nine times. The chain links TRBV7-9 to TRBJ1-2; D call uncertain. V was pared by 4 bases and J by 6 bases, with 12 bases between. This CDR3 is 13 amino acids long. Looked up from germline, CDR1 is SEHNR and CDR2 is FQNEAQ (reference sequence). CDR3: CASSSRLENGYTF. CDR3 nucleotides: TGTGCCAGCAGCTCCCGGTTAGAGAATGGCTACACCTTC.

The sample holds a few counts of this clone. This chain connects TRBV27 to TRBJ2-7, with 8 positions matching TRBD1. Germline CDR1 MNHEY, CDR2 SMNVEV (reference sequence). The CDR3 extends over 15 amino acids. Trimming at V came to 6 bases and at J to 3 bases, leaving 10 bases not matched to a gene. The CDR3 reads CASSIRADRGYEQYF. CDR3 DNA: TGTGCCAGCAGCATTAGGGCAGACAGGGGCTACGAGCAGTACTTC.

The chain uses TRBV27 and TRBJ2-7; D gene ambiguous. The CDR3 sequence is 13 residues long. CDR1 is MNHEY and CDR2 is SMNVEV in the germline V gene (reference sequence). V dropped 0 bases and J dropped 3 bases, with 6 bases sitting between them. The CDR3 region is CASSLSSGYEQYF. Written as DNA, the CDR3 is TGTGCCAGCAGTTTATCCTCAGGCTACGAGCAGTACTTC.

CDR3 region: CASVAPTADTQYF. In DNA form, the CDR3 reads TGTGCCAGCGTGGCGCCCACAGCAGATACGCAGTATTTT. The chain has TRBV6-4 and TRBJ2-3; the D is unclear. Germline-derived CDR1 and CDR2 are MRHNA and SNTAGT. The CDR3 sequence is 13 residues long. V was pared by 8 bases and J by 4 bases, with 13 bases between.

The chain couples TRBV29-1 to TRBJ2-7; D remains unclear. The germline V gene has CDR1 SQVTM and CDR2 ANQGSEA. The length of the CDR3 is 10 residues. V was cut by 4 bases and J by 4 bases, with 5 bases left in between. The CDR3 region has the DNA TGCAGCGTTGTGGGGTACGAGCAGTACTTC. It translates to CSVVGYEQYF.

This sequence joins TRBV5-6 and TRBJ1-1, with a tentative D call TRBD1 (6 bases). Germline values: CDR1 SGHDT, CDR2 YYEEEE. V was cut by 2 bases and J by 7 bases, with 15 bases left in between. This CDR3 has 14 amino acids. The CDR3 coding sequence is TGTGCCAGCAGCTTTAATAGGGGGGTTAATGAAGCTTTCTTT. This gives the protein CASSFNRGVNEAFF.

V is TRBV7-3 and J is TRBJ1-1, with D hard to call. Trimming shortened V by 0 bases and J by 10 bases, and 15 bases separated the two germline ends. Germline V gene sequence: CDR1 SGHTA, CDR2 FQGTGA. This CDR3 region has 14 residues. CDR3: CASSLTGKGRRAFF. The CDR3 DNA is TGTGCCAGCAGCTTAACGGGGAAGGGTCGGAGAGCTTTCTTT.

The chain links TRBV13 to TRBJ2-3; possibly TRBD1 or TRBD2 for D (5 bases each). Germline values: CDR1 PRHDT, CDR2 FYEKMQ (reference sequence). The CDR3 extends over 20 amino acids. Trimming cost V 5 bases and J 0 bases, with 27 bases left between them. CDR3 loop: CASSPPYPGPSKTSTDTQYF. CDR3 bases: TGTGCCAGCAGCCCTCCCTATCCGGGACCTTCGAAAACTAGCACAGATACGCAGTATTTT.

This sequence joins TRBV30 and TRBJ2-2; perhaps TRBD1 as D (6 bases). Germline-derived CDR1 and CDR2 are GTSNPN and SVGIG (reference sequence). Trimming took off 6 bases at V and 2 bases at J, with 13 bases between the two ends. This CDR3 has 14 residues. The CDR3 coding sequence is TGTGCCTGCCCAGGGGCCCTCAACACCGGGGAGCTGTTTTTT. Protein: CACPGALNTGELFF.

In its sample, this clone was seen a few times. This chain joins TRBV4-1 and TRBJ1-1, with 10 bases identical to TRBD1. CDR3 length: 17 residues. The V gene end was trimmed by 4 bases and the J gene end by 0 bases; junction bases not matched to a gene: 8. Germline values: CDR1 MGHRA, CDR2 YSYEKL. The chain's CDR3 is CASSPGQGGYMNTEAFF. The CDR3 coding sequence is TGCGCCAGCAGCCCTGGACAGGGGGGATACATGAACACTGAAGCTTTCTTT.